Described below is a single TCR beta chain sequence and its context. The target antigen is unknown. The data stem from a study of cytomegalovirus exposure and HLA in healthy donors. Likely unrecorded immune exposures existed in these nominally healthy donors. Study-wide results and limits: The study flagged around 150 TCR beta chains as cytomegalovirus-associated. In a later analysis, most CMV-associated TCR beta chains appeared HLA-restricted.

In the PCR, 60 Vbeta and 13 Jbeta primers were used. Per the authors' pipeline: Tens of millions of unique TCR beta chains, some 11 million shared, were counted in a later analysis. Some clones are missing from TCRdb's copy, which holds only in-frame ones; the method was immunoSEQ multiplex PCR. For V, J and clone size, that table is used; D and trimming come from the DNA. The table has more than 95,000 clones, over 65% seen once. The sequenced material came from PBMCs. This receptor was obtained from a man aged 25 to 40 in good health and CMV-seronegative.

CDR3 DNA: TGCGCCAGCAGCTCAACAGAGTACGAGCAGTACTTC. Amino acids: CASSSTEYEQYF. J is TRBJ2-7 and V is TRBV5-1; D is unresolved. CDR1 is SGHRS, CDR2 YFSETQ, per germline. Trimming left V 3 bases short and J 4 bases short, with 8 bases between. The CDR3 runs 12 residues. The entire variable domain, with the rest obtained from reference TRBV5-1 and TRBJ2-7, is as follows: KAGVTQTPRYLIKTRGQQVTLSCSPISGHRSVSWYQQTPGQGLQFLFEYFSETQRNKGNFPGRFSGRQFSNSRSEMNVSTLELGDSALYLCASSSTEYEQYFGPGTRLTVT.